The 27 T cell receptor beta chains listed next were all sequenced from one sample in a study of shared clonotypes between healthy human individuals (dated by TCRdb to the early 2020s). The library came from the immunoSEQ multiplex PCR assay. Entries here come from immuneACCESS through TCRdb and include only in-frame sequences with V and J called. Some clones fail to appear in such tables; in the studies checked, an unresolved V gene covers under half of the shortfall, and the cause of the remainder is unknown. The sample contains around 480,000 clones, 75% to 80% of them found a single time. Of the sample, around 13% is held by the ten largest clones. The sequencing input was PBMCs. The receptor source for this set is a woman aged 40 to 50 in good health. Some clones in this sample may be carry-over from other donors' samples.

This CDR3 is CASSEADFAREKLFF. The CDR3 DNA follows: TGTGCCAGCAGTGAGGCGGATTTTGCGCGCGAAAAACTGTTTTTT. J is TRBJ1-4 and V is TRBV2; D gene unclear. The V end was cut by 3 bases, the J end by 8 bases, with 16 bases between. Per germline, CDR1 SNHLY and CDR2 FYNNEI. The CDR3 sequence is 15 residues long.

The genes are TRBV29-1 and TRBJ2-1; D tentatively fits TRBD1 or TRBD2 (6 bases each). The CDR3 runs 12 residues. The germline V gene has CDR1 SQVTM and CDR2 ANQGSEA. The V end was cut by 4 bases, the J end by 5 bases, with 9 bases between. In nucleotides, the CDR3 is TGCAGCGTTGGGGGGGCACACAATGAGCAGTTCTTC. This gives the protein CSVGGAHNEQFF.

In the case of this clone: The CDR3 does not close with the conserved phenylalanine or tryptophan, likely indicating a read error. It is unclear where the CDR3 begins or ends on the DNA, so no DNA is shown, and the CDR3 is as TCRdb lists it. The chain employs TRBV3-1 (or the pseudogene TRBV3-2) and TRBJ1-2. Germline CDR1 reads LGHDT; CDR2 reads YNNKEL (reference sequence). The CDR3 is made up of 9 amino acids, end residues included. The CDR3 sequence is CASSQVGMV.

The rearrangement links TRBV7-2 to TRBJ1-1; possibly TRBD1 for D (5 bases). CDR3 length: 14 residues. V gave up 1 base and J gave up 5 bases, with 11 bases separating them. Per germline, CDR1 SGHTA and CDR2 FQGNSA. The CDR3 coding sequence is TGTGCCAGCAGCTTAGTTGGGCGGGGGACTGAAGCTTTCTTT. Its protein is CASSLVGRGTEAFF.

The CDR3 sequence: CASSLVTDTQYF. In nucleotides, the CDR3 is TGTGCCAGCAGCCTAGTCACAGATACGCAGTATTTT. This chain connects TRBV5-4 to TRBJ2-3, with D uncertain. The length of the CDR3 is 12 residues. Germline V gene lookup returns CDR1 SGHNT and CDR2 YYREEE (reference sequence). Trimming pared 4 bases from V and 2 bases from J, leaving 5 bases between.

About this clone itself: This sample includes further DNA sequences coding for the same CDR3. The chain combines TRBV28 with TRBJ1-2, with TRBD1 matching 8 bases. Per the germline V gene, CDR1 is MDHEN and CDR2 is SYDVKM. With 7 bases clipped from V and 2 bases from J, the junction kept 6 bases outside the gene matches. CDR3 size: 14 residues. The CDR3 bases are TGTGCCAGCACTCGAGACAGGGGAAACTATGGCTACACCTTC. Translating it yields CASTRDRGNYGYTF.

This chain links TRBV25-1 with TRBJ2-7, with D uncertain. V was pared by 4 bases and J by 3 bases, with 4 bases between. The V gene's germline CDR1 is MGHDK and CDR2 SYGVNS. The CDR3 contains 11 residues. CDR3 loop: CASSARYEQYF. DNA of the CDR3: TGTGCCAGCAGTGCGCGCTACGAGCAGTACTTC.

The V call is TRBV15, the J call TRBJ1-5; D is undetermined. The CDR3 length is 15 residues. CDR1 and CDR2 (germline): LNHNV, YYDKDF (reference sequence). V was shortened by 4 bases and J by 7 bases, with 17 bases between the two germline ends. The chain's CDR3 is CATSNSLGREQPQHF. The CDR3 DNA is TGTGCCACCAGCAACAGCTTAGGTCGAGAACAGCCCCAGCATTTT.

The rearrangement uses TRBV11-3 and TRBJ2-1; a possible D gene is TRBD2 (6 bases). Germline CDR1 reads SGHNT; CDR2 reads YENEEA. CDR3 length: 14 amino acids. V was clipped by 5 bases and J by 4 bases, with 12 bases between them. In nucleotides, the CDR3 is TGTGCCAGCAGCCCCGCCCGGGGGTACAATGAGCAGTTCTTC. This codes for CASSPARGYNEQFF. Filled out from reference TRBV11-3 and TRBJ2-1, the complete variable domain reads EAGVVQSPRYKIIEKKQPVAFWCNPISGHNTLYWYLQNLGQGPELLIRYENEEAVDDSQLPKDRFSAERLKGVDSTLKIQPAELGDSAVYLCASSPARGYNEQFFGPGTRLTVL.

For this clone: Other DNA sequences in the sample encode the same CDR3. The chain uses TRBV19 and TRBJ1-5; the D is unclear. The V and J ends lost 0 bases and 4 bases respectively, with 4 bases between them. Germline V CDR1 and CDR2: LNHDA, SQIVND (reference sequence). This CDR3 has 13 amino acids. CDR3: CASSIEGNQPQHF. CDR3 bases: TGTGCCAGTAGTATAGAGGGGAATCAGCCCCAGCATTTT.

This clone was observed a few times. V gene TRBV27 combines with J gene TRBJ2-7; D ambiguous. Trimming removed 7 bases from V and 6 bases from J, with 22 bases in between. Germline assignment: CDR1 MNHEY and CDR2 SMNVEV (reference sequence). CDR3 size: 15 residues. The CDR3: CASIRYLGFHGEQYF. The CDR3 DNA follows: TGTGCCAGCATCCGATACCTTGGGTTCCACGGCGAGCAGTACTTC.

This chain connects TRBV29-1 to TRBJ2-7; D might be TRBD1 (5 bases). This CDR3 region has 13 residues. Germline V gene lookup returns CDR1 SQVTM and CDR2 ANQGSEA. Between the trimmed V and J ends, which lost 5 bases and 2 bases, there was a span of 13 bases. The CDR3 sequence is CSVLGQGTYEQYF. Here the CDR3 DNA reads TGCAGCGTTCTGGGCCAGGGAACCTACGAGCAGTACTTC.

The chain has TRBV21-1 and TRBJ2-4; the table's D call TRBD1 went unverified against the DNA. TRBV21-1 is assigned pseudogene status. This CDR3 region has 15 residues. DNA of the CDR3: TGTGCCAGCAGCAAACGCGGACAGGGGAAAAACATTCAGTACTTC. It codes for CASSKRGQGKNIQYF.

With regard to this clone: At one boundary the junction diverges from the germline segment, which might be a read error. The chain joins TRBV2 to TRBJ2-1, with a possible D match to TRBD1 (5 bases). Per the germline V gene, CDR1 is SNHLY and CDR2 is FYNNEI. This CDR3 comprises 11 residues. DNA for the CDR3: TGTGCCAGCAGTGAATCGGCAGGGCGGATCTTC. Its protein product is CASSESAGRIF.

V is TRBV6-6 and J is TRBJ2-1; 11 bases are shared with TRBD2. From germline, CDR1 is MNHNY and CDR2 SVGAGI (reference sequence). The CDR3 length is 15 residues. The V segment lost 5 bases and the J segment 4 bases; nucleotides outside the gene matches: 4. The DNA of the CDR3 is TGTGCCAGCAGTGGGACTAGCGGTCGGTACAATGAGCAGTTCTTC. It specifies CASSGTSGRYNEQFF.

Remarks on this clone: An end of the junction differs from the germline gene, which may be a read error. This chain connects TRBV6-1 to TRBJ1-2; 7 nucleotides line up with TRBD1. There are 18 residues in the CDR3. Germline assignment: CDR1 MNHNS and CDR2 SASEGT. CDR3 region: CAISDDRQGDITNYGYTF. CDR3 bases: TGTGCCATCAGTGATGATCGACAGGGAGATATCACTAACTATGGCTACACCTTC.

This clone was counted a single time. The CDR3 protein is CASSPLSQGQSPLHF. Written as DNA, the CDR3 is TGTGCCAGCTCACCCCTCTCCCAGGGTCAATCACCCCTCCACTTT. The V gene is TRBV18, the J gene TRBJ1-6, with D perhaps TRBD1 (5 bases). V was clipped by 3 bases and J by 10 bases, with 16 bases between them. CDR3 length: 15 residues. CDR1 and CDR2 from the germline V gene are KGHSH and LQKENI.

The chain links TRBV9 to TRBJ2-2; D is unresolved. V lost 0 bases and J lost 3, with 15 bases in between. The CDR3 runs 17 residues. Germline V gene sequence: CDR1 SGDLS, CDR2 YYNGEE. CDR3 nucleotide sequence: TGTGCCAGCAGCGTAGCGGGTGACACCGGGTACACCGGGGAGCTGTTTTTT. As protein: CASSVAGDTGYTGELFF.

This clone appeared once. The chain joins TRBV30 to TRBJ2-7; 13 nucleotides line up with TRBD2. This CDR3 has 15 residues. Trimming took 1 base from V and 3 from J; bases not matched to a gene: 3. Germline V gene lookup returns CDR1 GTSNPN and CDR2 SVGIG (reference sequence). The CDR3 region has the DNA TGTGCCTGGAGTGCCGGACTAGCGGGAGTCTACGAGCAGTACTTC. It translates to CAWSAGLAGVYEQYF.

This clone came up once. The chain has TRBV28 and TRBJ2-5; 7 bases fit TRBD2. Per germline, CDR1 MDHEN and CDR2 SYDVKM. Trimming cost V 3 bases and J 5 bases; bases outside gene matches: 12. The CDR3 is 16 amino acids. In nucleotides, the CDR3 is TGTGCCAGCAGTTTGGCGGGAGCGGCCGTACAGGAGACCCAGTACTTC. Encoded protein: CASSLAGAAVQETQYF.

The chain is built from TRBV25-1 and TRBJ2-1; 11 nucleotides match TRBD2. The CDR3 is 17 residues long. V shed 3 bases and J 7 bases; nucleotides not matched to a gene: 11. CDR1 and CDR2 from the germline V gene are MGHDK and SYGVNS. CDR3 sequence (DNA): TGTGCCAGCAGTGACTACCGACTAGCGGGAATGATAAATGAGCAGTTCTTC. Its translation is CASSDYRLAGMINEQFF.

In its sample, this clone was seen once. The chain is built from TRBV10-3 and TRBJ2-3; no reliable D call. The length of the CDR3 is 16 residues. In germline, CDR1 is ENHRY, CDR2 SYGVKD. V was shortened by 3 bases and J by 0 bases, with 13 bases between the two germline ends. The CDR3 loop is CAISDARSLSTDTQYF. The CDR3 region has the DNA TGTGCCATCAGTGATGCCAGGTCGCTTAGCACAGATACGCAGTATTTT.

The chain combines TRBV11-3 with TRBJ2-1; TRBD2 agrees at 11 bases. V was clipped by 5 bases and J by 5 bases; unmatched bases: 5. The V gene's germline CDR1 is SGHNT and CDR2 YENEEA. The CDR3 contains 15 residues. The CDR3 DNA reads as TGTGCCAGCAGCAAACTAGCGGGAGACCACAATGAGCAGTTCTTC. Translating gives CASSKLAGDHNEQFF.

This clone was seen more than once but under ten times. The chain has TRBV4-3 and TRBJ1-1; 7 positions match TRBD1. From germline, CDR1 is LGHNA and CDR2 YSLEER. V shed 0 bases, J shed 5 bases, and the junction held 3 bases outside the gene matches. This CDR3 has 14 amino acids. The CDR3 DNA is TGCGCCAGCAGCCAAGATGCAGGGGGGACTGAAGCTTTCTTT. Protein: CASSQDAGGTEAFF.

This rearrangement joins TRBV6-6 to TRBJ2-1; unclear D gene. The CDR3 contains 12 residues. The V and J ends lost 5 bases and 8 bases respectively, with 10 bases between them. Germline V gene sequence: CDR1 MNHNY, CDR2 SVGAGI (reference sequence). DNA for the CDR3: TGTGCCAGCAGTCCTTCGGCTCATGAGCAGTTCTTC. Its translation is CASSPSAHEQFF.

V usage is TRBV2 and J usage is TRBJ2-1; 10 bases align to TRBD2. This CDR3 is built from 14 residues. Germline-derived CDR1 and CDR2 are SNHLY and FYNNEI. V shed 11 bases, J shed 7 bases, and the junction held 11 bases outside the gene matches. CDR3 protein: CACLRSSGSNEQFF. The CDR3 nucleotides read TGTGCCTGTCTCCGGTCTAGCGGGAGTAATGAGCAGTTCTTC.

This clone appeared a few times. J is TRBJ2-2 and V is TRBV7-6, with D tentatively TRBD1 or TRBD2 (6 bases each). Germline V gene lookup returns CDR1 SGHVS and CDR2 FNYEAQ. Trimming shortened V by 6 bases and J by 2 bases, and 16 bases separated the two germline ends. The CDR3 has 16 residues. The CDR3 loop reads CASSRGRGQNTGELFF. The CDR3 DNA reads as TGTGCCAGCAGTAGAGGGCGGGGACAAAACACCGGGGAGCTGTTTTTT. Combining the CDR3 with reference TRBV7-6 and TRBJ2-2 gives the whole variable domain GAGVSQSPRYKVTKRGQDVALRCDPISGHVSLYWYRQALGQGPEFLTYFNYEAQQDKSGLPNDRFSAERPEGSISTLTIQRTEQRDSAMYRCASSRGRGQNTGELFFGEGSRLTVL.